These 23 T cell receptor beta chains came from one sample sequenced in a study of T cells in localized non-small cell lung cancer. Measured with immunoSEQ multiplex PCR; TCRdb has only the in-frame clones, and not every one. The data hold over 25,000 clones, with about 90% observed a single time. Sequenced here: peripheral blood, sampled before any cancer treatment. Receptors were obtained from a woman between 35 and 70 years old with stage I lung adenocarcinoma.

V and J are TRBV19 and TRBJ1-1; 7 nucleotides match TRBD1. Germline V gene lookup returns CDR1 LNHDA and CDR2 SQIVND (reference sequence). This CDR3 has 17 residues. V lost 1 base and J lost 1; bases outside the gene matches: 9. CDR3 loop: CASSIGRTGAGNTEAFF. The DNA of the CDR3 is TGTGCCAGTAGTATAGGCCGCACAGGGGCAGGGAACACTGAAGCTTTCTTT.

The rearrangement links TRBV7-8 to TRBJ1-5; no clear D gene. This CDR3 is 16 amino acids long. CDR1 is SGHVS, CDR2 FQNEAQ, per germline. Deletions cut 3 bases from V and 3 bases from J, with 15 bases between. The CDR3 DNA is TGTGCCAGCAGCTTCATGGGGTGGGGTGTCAATCAGCCCCAGCATTTT. Protein product: CASSFMGWGVNQPQHF.

This clone was observed a few times. This rearrangement joins TRBV27 to TRBJ2-2, with D perhaps matching TRBD1 (5 bases). The V and J ends lost 6 bases and 5 bases respectively, with 16 bases between them. Per germline, CDR1 MNHEY and CDR2 SMNVEV (reference sequence). The CDR3 is made up of 15 amino acids. CDR3 sequence: CASRRRGRNTGELFF. The CDR3 DNA reads TGTGCCAGCAGAAGAAGGGGCAGGAATACCGGGGAGCTGTTTTTT.

By share, this clone counts as medium-sized. This chain connects TRBV10-3 to TRBJ2-5; either TRBD1 or TRBD2 may fit D (5 bases each). The V end lost 4 bases, the J end lost 0 bases, and 12 bases lay between the germline ends. This CDR3 spans 15 amino acids. From germline, CDR1 is ENHRY and CDR2 SYGVKD. The CDR3 nucleotides are TGTGCCATCAGTGGATTTGGGGACGACCAAGAGACCCAGTACTTC. Translating it yields CAISGFGDDQETQYF.

The chain links TRBV5-1 to TRBJ2-5; either TRBD1 or TRBD2 may supply D (5 bases each). Deletions cut 0 bases from V and 0 bases from J, with 12 bases between. There are 16 residues in the CDR3. The germline CDR1 and CDR2 sequences are SGHRS and YFSETQ. The CDR3 reads CASSLAGTAYQETQYF. The CDR3 DNA reads as TGCGCCAGCAGCTTGGCCGGGACGGCGTACCAAGAGACCCAGTACTTC. Drawing the rest from reference TRBV5-1 and TRBJ2-5, the complete variable domain is KAGVTQTPRYLIKTRGQQVTLSCSPISGHRSVSWYQQTPGQGLQFLFEYFSETQRNKGNFPGRFSGRQFSNSRSEMNVSTLELGDSALYLCASSLAGTAYQETQYFGPGTRLLVL.

The chain links TRBV11-2 to TRBJ2-4; the match to TRBD2 covers 12 bases. From germline, CDR1 is SGHAT and CDR2 FQNNGV. There are 14 residues in the CDR3. With V trimmed by 5 bases and J by 6 bases, 2 bases remained unmatched. The DNA for the CDR3 is TGTGCCAGCAGCCCGACTAGCGGGGGAAACATTCAGTACTTC. Protein product: CASSPTSGGNIQYF. Variable domain in full (rest from reference TRBV11-2 and TRBJ2-4): EAGVAQSPRYKIIEKRQSVAFWCNPISGHATLYWYQQILGQGPKLLIQFQNNGVVDDSQLPKDRFSAERLKGVDSTLKIQPAKLEDSAVYLCASSPTSGGNIQYFGAGTRLSVL.

V gene TRBV6-1 combines with J gene TRBJ1-4, with a tentative D call TRBD1 (5 bases). Germline values: CDR1 MNHNS, CDR2 SASEGT. Trimming left V 0 bases short and J 2 bases short, with 13 bases between. This CDR3 comprises 17 residues. DNA for the CDR3: TGTGCCAGCAGTGAAGCGCTAGGGGCCCGCACTAATGAAAAACTGTTTTTT. As protein: CASSEALGARTNEKLFF.

The V and J genes are TRBV7-2 and TRBJ2-5; D gene uncertain. Germline lookup yields CDR1 SGHTA and CDR2 FQGNSA. This CDR3 is built from 12 residues. The V gene lost 2 bases and the J gene lost 1 base, with 2 bases spanning the gap. The CDR3 sequence: CASSLTQETQYF. CDR3 DNA sequence: TGTGCCAGCAGCTTAACCCAAGAGACCCAGTACTTC.

This chain uses TRBV5-4 with TRBJ2-5; D possibly matches TRBD1 or TRBD2 (5 bases each). CDR1 is SGHNT and CDR2 is YYREEE in the germline V gene (reference sequence). CDR3 size: 14 residues. V was clipped by 4 bases and J by 0 bases, with 10 bases between them. CDR3 coding DNA: TGTGCCAGCAGCCGGGACGGCTACCAAGAGACCCAGTACTTC. Translation gives CASSRDGYQETQYF.

The J gene is TRBJ2-7, the V gene TRBV19, with 9 bases lining up with TRBD1. The CDR3 sequence is 14 residues long. V lost 6 bases to trimming and J lost 1 base; unmatched junction nucleotides: 4. Germline values: CDR1 LNHDA, CDR2 SQIVND (reference sequence). The CDR3 here is CASSPTGGSYEQYF. CDR3 nucleotides: TGTGCCAGTAGCCCGACAGGGGGATCCTACGAGCAGTACTTC.

The rearrangement uses TRBV21-1 and TRBJ2-5; the table's D call TRBD2 went unverified against the DNA. TRBV21-1 represents a pseudogene. The CDR3 length is 15 residues. The CDR3: CASSKGTSGRETQYF. For the CDR3, the DNA is TGTGCCAGCAGCAAAGGAACTAGTGGGCGGGAGACCCAGTACTTC.

The chain combines TRBV25-1 with TRBJ2-6; D is undetermined. Germline-derived CDR1 and CDR2 are MGHDK and SYGVNS. V lost 9 bases, J lost 2 bases, and 5 bases lay in between. The CDR3 has 12 amino acids. The CDR3 DNA follows: TGTGCCAGGGAAACTGGGGCCAACGTCCTGACTTTC. Its translation is CARETGANVLTF.

The chain links TRBV10-1 to TRBJ1-1; D remains ambiguous. The ends were cut back, 4 bases at V and 4 bases at J, with 10 bases in the middle. Germline-derived CDR1 and CDR2 are WNHNN and SYGVQD (reference sequence). The CDR3 is 13 amino acids. The chain's CDR3 is CASSARLGTEAFF. DNA for the CDR3: TGCGCCAGCAGTGCCAGACTTGGCACTGAAGCTTTCTTT.

The chain uses TRBV28 and TRBJ1-4; D possibly corresponds to TRBD1 (5 bases). CDR1 is MDHEN and CDR2 is SYDVKM in the germline V gene. Trimming removed 2 bases from V and 6 bases from J, with 10 bases in between. The CDR3 covers 14 residues. The chain's CDR3 is CASSLRRGYEKLFF. CDR3 coding DNA: TGTGCCAGCAGTTTACGTAGGGGATATGAAAAACTGTTTTTT.

CDR3 DNA sequence: TGTGCCTGGACCCGTAGCGGGTACTACGAGCAGTACTTC. It translates to CAWTRSGYYEQYF. V and J are TRBV30 and TRBJ2-7; 7 bases are a match to TRBD2. This CDR3 is built from 13 residues. Looked up from germline, CDR1 is GTSNPN and CDR2 is SVGIG (reference sequence). V gave up 4 bases and J gave up 3 bases; unmatched junction bases: 6. Drawing the rest from reference TRBV30 and TRBJ2-7, the complete variable domain is SQTIHQWPATLVQPVGSPLSLECTVEGTSNPNLYWYRQAAGRGLQLLFYSVGIGQISSEVPQNLSASRPQDRQFILSSKKLLLSDSGFYLCAWTRSGYYEQYFGPGTRLTVT.

The gene calls are TRBV6-6 and TRBJ2-7, with D maybe TRBD2 (5 bases). In germline, CDR1 is MNHNY, CDR2 SVGAGI (reference sequence). The V and J ends lost 0 bases and 6 bases respectively, with 9 bases between them. The CDR3 runs to 13 residues. The CDR3 loop is CASSYSTRGEQYF. The CDR3 DNA reads TGTGCCAGCAGTTACTCGACCCGGGGCGAGCAGTACTTC.

The chain has TRBV19 and TRBJ1-5; TRBD1 is a possible D gene (6 bases). In germline, CDR1 is LNHDA, CDR2 SQIVND (reference sequence). This CDR3 has 14 amino acids. V was clipped by 7 bases and J by 7 bases, with 17 bases between them. CDR3 sequence: CASMRLGGGQPQHF. The CDR3 region has the DNA TGTGCCAGTATGAGGTTGGGGGGCGGGCAGCCCCAGCATTTT.

The rearrangement links TRBV28 to TRBJ1-1; D is possibly TRBD1 (6 bases). The germline V gene has CDR1 MDHEN and CDR2 SYDVKM. The CDR3 totals 15 residues. With 5 bases removed from V and 3 bases from J, the gap between germline ends came to 16 bases. The CDR3 here is CASSRPRTAHTEAFF. CDR3 sequence (DNA): TGTGCCAGCAGTCGGCCCCGGACAGCACACACTGAAGCTTTCTTT.

The chain uses TRBV5-6 and TRBJ2-7; 8 bases agree with TRBD1. V lost 0 bases, J lost 2 bases, and 1 base stayed unmatched. The CDR3 spans 14 residues. CDR1 SGHDT and CDR2 YYEEEE come from the germline V gene. For the CDR3, the DNA is TGTGCCAGCAGCTTGGCGGGACAGGCCTACGAGCAGTACTTC. Translation: CASSLAGQAYEQYF.

CDR3 DNA: TGTGCCAGCAGTTTTTTTTCTTCCACAGATACGCAGTATTTT. Protein sequence: CASSFFSSTDTQYF. The chain is built from TRBV27 and TRBJ2-3; D not resolved. Trimming stripped 3 bases from V and 2 bases from J, with 9 bases between. CDR3 length: 14 residues. CDR1 and CDR2 from the germline V gene are MNHEY and SMNVEV (reference sequence).

This rearrangement joins TRBV7-9 to TRBJ1-3; 10 bases match TRBD1. Germline loops: CDR1 SEHNR, CDR2 FQNEAQ (reference sequence). The CDR3 covers 15 residues. After removal of 6 bases from V and 0 bases from J, the junction contained 2 bases not matched to a gene. The CDR3 here is CASRRQGASGNTIYF. Here the CDR3 DNA reads TGTGCCAGCAGGAGACAGGGGGCCTCTGGAAACACCATATATTTT.

This chain connects TRBV30 to TRBJ1-2; D uncertain. CDR3 length equals 12 residues. Germline V gives CDR1 GTSNPN, CDR2 SVGIG (reference sequence). V shed 5 bases and J shed 4 bases, with 11 bases lying between them. In DNA form, the CDR3 reads TGTGCCTGGCAGTTTCTAAGCTATGGCTACACCTTC. Protein: CAWQFLSYGYTF.

This rearrangement joins TRBV14 to TRBJ2-5; no firm D call. Trimming removed 0 bases at V and 7 bases at J, with 12 bases between. The CDR3 sequence is 14 residues long. CDR1 and CDR2 (germline): SGHDN, FVKESK. The CDR3 region is CASSQDLYGGTQYF. The CDR3 DNA sequence: TGTGCCAGCAGCCAAGATCTTTACGGTGGGACCCAGTACTTC.